This TCR beta chain was recorded in a study of blood T cell repertoires in COVID-19 (dated by TCRdb to the early 2020s). Broadly, across the study: Samples covering the acute and convalescent phases of COVID-19 were provided by collaborators in the United States, Italy and Spain. Nearly every sample came with metadata listing a de-identified subject ID, COVID-19 status, age in years and sex. HLA class I and class II types, where available, came from metadata supplied by the sample provider rather than from assay-based typing. The prospective study material was composed of cDNA or gDNA derived from T cells, B-cell-depleted T cells, or PBMCs. The samples were drawn from the first 160 participants of the ongoing ImmuneRACE study and from some 1,300 subjects provided by 6 global collaborators. Subjects who had been exposed to COVID-19, were actively infected with it, or had recovered from it provided the deeply sampled blood TCRbeta repertoires that made up the dataset. The repertoires were released in a freely available public database intended as a resource for research on the immune response to SARS-CoV-2. On the study overall, not on this receptor specifically: The quantity of clinical and demographic metadata differed by source and by participant and was supplied without curation.

Notes on this clone: Its antigen remains unidentified. No much larger clone is present one base from it, and per-base qualities are unavailable.

Participants in the prospective study were aged about 18 to 100 years, lived in 20 to 30 United States geographic areas, and enrolled through a virtual design. In the prospective study, participants were assigned to cohorts based on the clinical history participants reported in a screening survey and a study questionnaire. For ImmuneRACE Cohort 3, a participant was defined as recovered based on two consecutive negative NP/OP PCR tests, clearance by a healthcare professional, or resolution of symptoms. In the prospective study, mobile phlebotomists collected whole blood, serum and a nasopharyngeal or oropharyngeal swab from each participant. Participants in the prospective study had the option to provide additional blood draws and questionnaires over a roughly two-month period. Blood samples from the prospective study were shipped frozen or at room temperature prior to DNA extraction. The CDR3 spans 15 residues, from the cysteine through the phenylalanine. Here the CDR3 DNA is all that survives: 45 bases in frame from base 1. CDR1 and CDR2 were assigned from the germline V gene (reference sequence) as LNHNV and YYDKDF. V is cut by 0 bases and J by 7 bases, and the space between the germline ends is 10 bases.

The immunoSEQ Assay, a bias-controlled multiplex PCR, was used to amplify TCRbeta CDR3 regions from genomic DNA. Per the authors' processing: The number of nucleated cells in each sample was estimated from the amplification of reference gene primers within the assay. Sequence reads were collapsed and filtered to measure the absolute abundance of every unique TCRbeta CDR3 rearrangement. For each sample, productive Simpson clonality was calculated as the square root of Simpson's diversity index over productive rearrangements. Entries here come from immuneACCESS through TCRdb and include only in-frame sequences with V and J called. Some clones fail to appear in such tables; in the studies checked, an unresolved V gene covers under half of the shortfall, and the cause of the remainder is unknown. Clone size and the V and J calls come from that table; the DNA yielded D and trimming. This sample lists fewer than 400,000 clones; over 80% were detected once. Around 10% of the sample lies in the top ten.

The source of this sequence is a woman in her late teens or twenties who had recovered from COVID-19. The sample taken for sequencing was PBMCs or T cells enriched from blood (not recorded which). The chain is made from TRBV15 and TRBJ1-6; no D gene is confidently identified. Here the CDR3 is given as CATSRDSEGNSPLHF. The bases read TGTGCCACCAGCAGAGACAGTGAGGGAAATTCACCCCTCCACTTT.